Listed below are T cell receptor beta chains from one sample, sequenced in a study of shared clonotypes between healthy human individuals. TCRdb keeps only in-frame clones here, not all; method: immunoSEQ multiplex PCR. The sample consists of a few million clones, almost 96% of them appearing once. The sample comprised naive CD4+ T cells sorted from blood. These TCRs come from a man between 18 and 29 years old in good health. Each CDR3 is given with its conserved first and last residue. D genes are given only for firm matches. Where a row states a size, it is once, few, many or the class of an expanded clone; other rows omit it.

cdr3_nt cdr3_aa d_call cdr3_length clone_size j_call v_call
TGTGCCAGCAGTGACTTACAGGGTTGGGGCTACACCTTC CASSDLQGWGYTF . 13 . TRBJ1-2 TRBV25-1
TGCGCCAGCAGCTTGCCCCAGGGCCATGGGGATGAGCAGTTCTTC CASSLPQGHGDEQFF . 15 . TRBJ2-1 TRBV5-1
TGTGCCAGCAGTGCAGGGGTTAGCTACAATGAGCAGTTCTTC CASSAGVSYNEQFF . 14 . TRBJ2-1 TRBV2
TGTGCCAGCAGTAAGTACGGGGTGGAAGCTTTCTTT CASSKYGVEAFF . 12 . TRBJ1-1 TRBV6-5
TGTGCCAGCAGCTCCGCCTTACAGGGGTTCGCAGATACGCAGTATTTT CASSSALQGFADTQYF TRBD1 16 . TRBJ2-3 TRBV7-9
TGTGCCAGCAGGGTTACAGGCCACTACGAGCAGTACTTC CASRVTGHYEQYF . 13 . TRBJ2-7 TRBV2
TGTGCCAGCAGCCCTCGCGGGGAGCTGTTTTTT CASSPRGELFF . 11 . TRBJ2-2 TRBV7-2
TGTGCCAGCAGCTTAGGGGCGCTAGAGACCCAGTACTTC CASSLGALETQYF . 13 . TRBJ2-5 TRBV7-2
TGTGCCAGCAGGGCAGGGAGCAGGGAGACCCAGTACTTC CASRAGSRETQYF . 13 . TRBJ2-5 TRBV6-1
TGTGCCAGCAGCGCGGCCGGACTACCCACAGATACGCAGTATTTT CASSAAGLPTDTQYF . 15 . TRBJ2-3 TRBV5-4
TGTGCCAGCAGCCTAGCTGGAGCGGGGGCTGAGACCCAGTACTTC CASSLAGAGAETQYF TRBD2 15 . TRBJ2-5 TRBV14
TGTGCCAGTGGCAGGGGTTACGAGCAGTACTTC CASGRGYEQYF . 11 . TRBJ2-7 TRBV6-1
TGTGCCAGCAGCTTGAAGCCGACGGAGACGGGCGAGCAGTACTTC CASSLKPTETGEQYF . 15 . TRBJ2-7 TRBV7-3
TGTGCCAGCAGTTACTCTACCGGGGAGCTGTTTTTT CASSYSTGELFF . 12 . TRBJ2-2 TRBV6-6
TGTGCCACCTCAGTCAGGGGGGCCGGTGCTTCACCCCTCCACTTT CATSVRGAGASPLHF TRBD1 15 . TRBJ1-6 TRBV7-2
TGTGCCAGCAGTCTTCGGACACTACATCAGCCCCAGCATTTT CASSLRTLHQPQHF . 14 . TRBJ1-5 TRBV28
TGTGCCAGCAGAGGACAGGGTCTGCCCCAGCATTTT CASRGQGLPQHF TRBD1 12 . TRBJ1-5 TRBV28
TGTGCCTGGAGCGCTATGGACAGGGACGATTCACCCCTCCACTTT CAWSAMDRDDSPLHF TRBD1 15 few TRBJ1-6 TRBV30
TGTGCCAGCAGGGGGACAGGTCGGTCCTACGAGCAGTACTTC CASRGTGRSYEQYF TRBD1 14 . TRBJ2-7 TRBV6-5
TGTGCCAGCACCCAGGGCCGGAGCTCTGGGGCCAACGTCCTGACTTTC CASTQGRSSGANVLTF . 16 . TRBJ2-6 TRBV11-2
TGTGCCAGCAGTTTCTCCAACGAACCGACCGGGGAGCTGTTTTTT CASSFSNEPTGELFF . 15 . TRBJ2-2 TRBV6-5
TGTGCCACCAAAAACACCGGGGAGCTGTTTTTT CATKNTGELFF . 11 . TRBJ2-2 TRBV2
TGTGCCAGCAGTTACTTCCAGAGCACAGATACGCAGTATTTT CASSYFQSTDTQYF . 14 . TRBJ2-3 TRBV6-6
TGTGCCAGCAGTCCCAACCGCTGGGACAGATTCACAGATACGCAGTATTTT CASSPNRWDRFTDTQYF TRBD1 17 . TRBJ2-3 TRBV28
TGTGCCAGCAGTGAGGGACAGTGGATGAATACGCAGTATTTT CASSEGQWMNTQYF TRBD1 14 . TRBJ2-3 TRBV6-1
TGTGCCAGCATGGACGGGTCCGTGGGGCCCCAGCATTTT CASMDGSVGPQHF . 13 . TRBJ1-5 TRBV6-1
TGTGCCAGCAGTGAAACGGCAGCCTATGGAAACACCATATATTTT CASSETAAYGNTIYF . 15 . TRBJ1-3 TRBV6-1
TGTGCCAGCAGGCCCGTGGGGAGAGAGACCCAGTACTTC CASRPVGRETQYF . 13 . TRBJ2-5 TRBV6-5
TGTGCCAGCAGTTCCCCCAGAGAGGGTGGCTACACCTTC CASSSPREGGYTF . 13 . TRBJ1-2 TRBV28
TGTGCCACCAGCAGAGATCGGGACAGCTACGAGCAGTACTTC CATSRDRDSYEQYF TRBD1 14 . TRBJ2-7 TRBV15
TGTGCCAGTAGTGTTGGACTAGCGGGAGCTTCCTCCTACGAGCAGTACTTC CASSVGLAGASSYEQYF TRBD2 17 . TRBJ2-7 TRBV19
TGTGCCAGCAGTTCCCCCGACAGGGAAGTCACTGAAGCTTTCTTT CASSSPDREVTEAFF TRBD1 15 . TRBJ1-1 TRBV28
TGTGCCAGCAGTTACTCGAAGACGGACCAAGAGACCCAGTACTTC CASSYSKTDQETQYF . 15 . TRBJ2-5 TRBV6-5
TGTGCCACGCGCGGGTCTCTCAATCAGCCCCAGCATTTT CATRGSLNQPQHF . 13 . TRBJ1-5 TRBV10-3
TGTGCCAGCTCACCAGCCCGAGGTCCCGAGCAGTACTTC CASSPARGPEQYF . 13 . TRBJ2-7 TRBV18
TGTGCCAGCAGTTTTGCCCAGGGCACTGAAGCTTTCTTT CASSFAQGTEAFF . 13 . TRBJ1-1 TRBV11-2
TGCGCCAGCAGCCAAGATTTCGGGGGGTTAAACTCTGGGGCCAACGTCCTGACTTTC CASSQDFGGLNSGANVLTF TRBD2 19 . TRBJ2-6 TRBV4-3
TGTGCCAGCAGCTTAGGCGGGAGTCTCTACGAGCAGTACTTC CASSLGGSLYEQYF TRBD2 14 . TRBJ2-7 TRBV7-2
TGTGCCAGCAGTGAATGGGCGTGGTACCAAGAGACCCAGTACTTC CASSEWAWYQETQYF . 15 . TRBJ2-5 TRBV25-1
TGCAGCGTTCGAAGGACTAGCGGGAGCCACAATGAGCAGTTCTTC CSVRRTSGSHNEQFF TRBD2 15 . TRBJ2-1 TRBV29-1
TGTGCCAGCTCACCGGGACTTTATGAGCAGTTCTTC CASSPGLYEQFF . 12 once TRBJ2-1 TRBV18